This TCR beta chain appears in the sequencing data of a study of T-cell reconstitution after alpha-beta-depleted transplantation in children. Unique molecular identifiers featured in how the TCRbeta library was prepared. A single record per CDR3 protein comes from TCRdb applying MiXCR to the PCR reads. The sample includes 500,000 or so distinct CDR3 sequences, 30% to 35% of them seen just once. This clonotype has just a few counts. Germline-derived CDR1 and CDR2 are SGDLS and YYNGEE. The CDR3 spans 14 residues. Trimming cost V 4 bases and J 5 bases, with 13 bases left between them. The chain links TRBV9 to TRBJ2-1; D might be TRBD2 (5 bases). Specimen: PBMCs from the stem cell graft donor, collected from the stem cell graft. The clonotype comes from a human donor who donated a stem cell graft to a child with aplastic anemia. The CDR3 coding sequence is TGTGCCAGCAGCCCAGTGGGTAGCGACAATGAGCAGTTCTTC. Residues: CASSPVGSDNEQFF.